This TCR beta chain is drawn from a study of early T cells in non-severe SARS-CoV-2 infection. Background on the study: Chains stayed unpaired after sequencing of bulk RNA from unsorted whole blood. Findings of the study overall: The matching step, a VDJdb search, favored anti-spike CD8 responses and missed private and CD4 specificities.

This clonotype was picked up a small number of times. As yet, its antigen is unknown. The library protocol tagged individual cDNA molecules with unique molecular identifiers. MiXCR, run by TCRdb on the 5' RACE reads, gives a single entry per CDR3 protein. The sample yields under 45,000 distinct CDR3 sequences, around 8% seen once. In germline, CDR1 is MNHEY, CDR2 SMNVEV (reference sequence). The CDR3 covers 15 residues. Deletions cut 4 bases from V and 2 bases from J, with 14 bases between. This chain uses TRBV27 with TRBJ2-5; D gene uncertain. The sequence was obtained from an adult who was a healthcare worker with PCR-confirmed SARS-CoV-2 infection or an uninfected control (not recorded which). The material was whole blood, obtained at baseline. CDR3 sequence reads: CASSSRMLLQETQYF. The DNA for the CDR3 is TGTGCCAGCAGTTCCCGGATGCTTCTGCAAGAGACCCAGTACTTC.